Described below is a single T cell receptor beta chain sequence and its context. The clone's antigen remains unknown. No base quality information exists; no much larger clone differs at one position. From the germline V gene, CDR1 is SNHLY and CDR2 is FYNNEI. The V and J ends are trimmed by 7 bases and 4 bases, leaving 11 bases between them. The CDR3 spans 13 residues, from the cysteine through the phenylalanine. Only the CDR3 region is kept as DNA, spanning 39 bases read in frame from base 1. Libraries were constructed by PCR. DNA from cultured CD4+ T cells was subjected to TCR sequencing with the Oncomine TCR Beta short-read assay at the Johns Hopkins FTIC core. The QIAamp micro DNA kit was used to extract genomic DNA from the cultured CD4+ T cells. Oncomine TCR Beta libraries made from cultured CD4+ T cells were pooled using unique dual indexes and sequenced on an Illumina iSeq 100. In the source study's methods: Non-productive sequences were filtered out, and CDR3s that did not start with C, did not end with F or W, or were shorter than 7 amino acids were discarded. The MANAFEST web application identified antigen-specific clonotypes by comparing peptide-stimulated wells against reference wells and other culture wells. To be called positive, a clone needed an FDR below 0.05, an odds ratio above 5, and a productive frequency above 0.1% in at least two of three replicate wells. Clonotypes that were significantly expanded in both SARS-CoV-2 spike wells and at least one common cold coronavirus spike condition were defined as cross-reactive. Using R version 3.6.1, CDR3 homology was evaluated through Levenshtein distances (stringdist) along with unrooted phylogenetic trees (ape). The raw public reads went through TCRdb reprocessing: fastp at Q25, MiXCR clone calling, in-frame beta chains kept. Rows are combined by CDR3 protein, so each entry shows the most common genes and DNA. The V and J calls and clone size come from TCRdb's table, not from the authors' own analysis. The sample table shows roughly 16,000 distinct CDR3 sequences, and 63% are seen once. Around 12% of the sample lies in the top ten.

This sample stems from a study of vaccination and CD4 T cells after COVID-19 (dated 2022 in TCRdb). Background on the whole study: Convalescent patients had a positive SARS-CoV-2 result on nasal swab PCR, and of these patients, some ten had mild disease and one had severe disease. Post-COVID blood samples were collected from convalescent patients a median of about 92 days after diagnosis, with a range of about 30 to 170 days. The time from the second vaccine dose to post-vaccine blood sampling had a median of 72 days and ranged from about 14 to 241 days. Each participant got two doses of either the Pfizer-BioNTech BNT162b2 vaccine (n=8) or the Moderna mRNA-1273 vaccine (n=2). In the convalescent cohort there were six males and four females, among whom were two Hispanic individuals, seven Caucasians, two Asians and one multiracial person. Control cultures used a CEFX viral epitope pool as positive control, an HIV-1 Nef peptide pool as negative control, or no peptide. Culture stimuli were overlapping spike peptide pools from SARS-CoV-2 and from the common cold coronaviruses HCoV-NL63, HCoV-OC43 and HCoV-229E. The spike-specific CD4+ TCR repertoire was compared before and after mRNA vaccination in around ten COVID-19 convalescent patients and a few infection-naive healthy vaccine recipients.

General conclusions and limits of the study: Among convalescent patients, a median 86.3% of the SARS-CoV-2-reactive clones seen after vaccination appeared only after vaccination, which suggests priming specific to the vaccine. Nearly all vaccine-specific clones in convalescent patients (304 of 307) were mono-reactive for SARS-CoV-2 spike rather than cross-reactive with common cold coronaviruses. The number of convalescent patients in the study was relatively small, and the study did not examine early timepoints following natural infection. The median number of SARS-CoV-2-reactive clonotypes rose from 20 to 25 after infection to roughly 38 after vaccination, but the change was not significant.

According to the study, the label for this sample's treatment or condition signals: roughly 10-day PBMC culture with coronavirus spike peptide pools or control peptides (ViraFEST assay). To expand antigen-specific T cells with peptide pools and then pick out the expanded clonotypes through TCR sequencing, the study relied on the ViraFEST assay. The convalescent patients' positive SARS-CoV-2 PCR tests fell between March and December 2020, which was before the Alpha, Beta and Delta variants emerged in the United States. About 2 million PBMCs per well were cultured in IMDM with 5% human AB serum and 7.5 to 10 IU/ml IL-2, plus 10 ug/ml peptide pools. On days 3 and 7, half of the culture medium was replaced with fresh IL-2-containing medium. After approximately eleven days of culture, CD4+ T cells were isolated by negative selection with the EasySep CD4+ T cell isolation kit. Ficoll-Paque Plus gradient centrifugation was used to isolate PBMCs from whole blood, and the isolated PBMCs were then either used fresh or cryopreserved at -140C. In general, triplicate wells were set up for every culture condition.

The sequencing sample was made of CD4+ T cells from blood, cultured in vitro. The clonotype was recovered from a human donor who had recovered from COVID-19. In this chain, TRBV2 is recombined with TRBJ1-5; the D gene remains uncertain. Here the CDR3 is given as CASIEWENQPQHF. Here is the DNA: TGTGCCAGCATAGAGTGGGAAAATCAGCCCCAGCATTTT. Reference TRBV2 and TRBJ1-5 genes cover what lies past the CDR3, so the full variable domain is EPEVTQTPSHQVTQMGQEVILRCVPISNHLYFYWYRQILGQKVEFLVSFYNNEISEKSEIFDDQFSVERPDGSNFTLKIRSTKLEDSAMYFCASIEWENQPQHFGDGTRLSIL.